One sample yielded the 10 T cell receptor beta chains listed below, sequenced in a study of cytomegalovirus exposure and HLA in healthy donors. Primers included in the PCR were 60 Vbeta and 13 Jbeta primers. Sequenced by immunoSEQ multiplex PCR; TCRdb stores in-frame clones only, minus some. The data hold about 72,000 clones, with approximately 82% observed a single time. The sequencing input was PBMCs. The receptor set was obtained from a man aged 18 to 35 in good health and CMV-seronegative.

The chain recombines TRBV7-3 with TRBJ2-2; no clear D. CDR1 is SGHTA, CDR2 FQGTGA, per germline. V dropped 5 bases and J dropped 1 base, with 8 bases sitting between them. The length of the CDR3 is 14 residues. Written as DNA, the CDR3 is TGTGCCAGCAGCATCTCTAGGAACACCGGGGAGCTGTTTTTT. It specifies CASSISRNTGELFF.

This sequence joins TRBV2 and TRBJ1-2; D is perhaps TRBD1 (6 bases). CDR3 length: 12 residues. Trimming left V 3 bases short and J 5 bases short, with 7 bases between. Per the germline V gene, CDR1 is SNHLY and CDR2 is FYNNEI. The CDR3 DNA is TGTGCCAGCAGTGAGGGGGCATATGGCTACACCTTC. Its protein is CASSEGAYGYTF.

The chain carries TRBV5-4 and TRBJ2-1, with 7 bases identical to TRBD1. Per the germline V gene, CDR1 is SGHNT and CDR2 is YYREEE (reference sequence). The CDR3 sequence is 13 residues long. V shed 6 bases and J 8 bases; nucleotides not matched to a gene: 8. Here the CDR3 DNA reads TGTGCCAGCAAGGCAGCCCAGGGGGATGAGCAGTTCTTC. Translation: CASKAAQGDEQFF.

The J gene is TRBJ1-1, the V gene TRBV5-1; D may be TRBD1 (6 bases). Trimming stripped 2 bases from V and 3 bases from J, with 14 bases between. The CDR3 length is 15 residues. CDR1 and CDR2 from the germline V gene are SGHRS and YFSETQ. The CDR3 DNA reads TGCGCCAGCAGCTTAACAGGGCCAGGAGACACTGAAGCTTTCTTT. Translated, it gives CASSLTGPGDTEAFF.

The CDR3 protein is CASSLYQGTEQFF. In nucleotides, the CDR3 is TGCGCCAGCAGCTTGTACCAGGGAACTGAGCAGTTCTTC. The V gene is TRBV5-1, the J gene TRBJ2-1; D may be TRBD1 (5 bases). V was clipped by 1 base and J by 9 bases, with 11 bases between them. The CDR3 loop spans 13 amino acids. The V gene's germline CDR1 is SGHRS and CDR2 YFSETQ.

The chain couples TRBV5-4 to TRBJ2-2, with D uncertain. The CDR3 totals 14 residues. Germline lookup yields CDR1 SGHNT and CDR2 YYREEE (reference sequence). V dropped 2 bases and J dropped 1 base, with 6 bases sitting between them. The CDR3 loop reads CASSLKQNTGELFF. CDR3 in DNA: TGTGCCAGCAGCTTAAAACAGAACACCGGGGAGCTGTTTTTT.

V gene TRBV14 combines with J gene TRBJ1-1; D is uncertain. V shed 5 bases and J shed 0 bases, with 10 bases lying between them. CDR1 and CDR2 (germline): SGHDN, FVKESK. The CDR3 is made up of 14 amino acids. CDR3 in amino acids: CASSRENMNTEAFF. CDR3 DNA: TGTGCCAGCAGCAGGGAGAACATGAACACTGAAGCTTTCTTT. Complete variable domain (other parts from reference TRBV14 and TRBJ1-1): EAGVTQFPSHSVIEKGQTVTLRCDPISGHDNLYWYRRVMGKEIKFLLHFVKESKQDESGMPNNRFLAERTGGTYSTLKVQPAELEDSGVYFCASSRENMNTEAFFGQGTRLTVV.

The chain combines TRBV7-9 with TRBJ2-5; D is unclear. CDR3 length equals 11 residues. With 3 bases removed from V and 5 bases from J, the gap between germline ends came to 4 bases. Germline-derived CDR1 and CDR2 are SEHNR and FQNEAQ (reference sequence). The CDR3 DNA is TGTGCCAGCAGCTTCGGGGAGACCCAGTACTTC. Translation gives CASSFGETQYF.

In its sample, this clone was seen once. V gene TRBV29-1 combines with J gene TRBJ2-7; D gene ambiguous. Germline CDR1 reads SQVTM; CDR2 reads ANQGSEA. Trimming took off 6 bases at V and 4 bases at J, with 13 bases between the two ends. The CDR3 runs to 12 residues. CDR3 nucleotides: TGCAGCGTCAAAGACACCGAATACGAGCAGTACTTC. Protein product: CSVKDTEYEQYF.

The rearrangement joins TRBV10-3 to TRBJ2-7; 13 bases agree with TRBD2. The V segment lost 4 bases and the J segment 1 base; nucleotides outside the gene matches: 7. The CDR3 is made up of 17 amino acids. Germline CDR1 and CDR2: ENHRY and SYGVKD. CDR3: CAISGGTSGIFSYEQYF. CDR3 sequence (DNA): TGTGCCATCAGTGGGGGGACTAGCGGGATTTTTTCCTACGAGCAGTACTTC.